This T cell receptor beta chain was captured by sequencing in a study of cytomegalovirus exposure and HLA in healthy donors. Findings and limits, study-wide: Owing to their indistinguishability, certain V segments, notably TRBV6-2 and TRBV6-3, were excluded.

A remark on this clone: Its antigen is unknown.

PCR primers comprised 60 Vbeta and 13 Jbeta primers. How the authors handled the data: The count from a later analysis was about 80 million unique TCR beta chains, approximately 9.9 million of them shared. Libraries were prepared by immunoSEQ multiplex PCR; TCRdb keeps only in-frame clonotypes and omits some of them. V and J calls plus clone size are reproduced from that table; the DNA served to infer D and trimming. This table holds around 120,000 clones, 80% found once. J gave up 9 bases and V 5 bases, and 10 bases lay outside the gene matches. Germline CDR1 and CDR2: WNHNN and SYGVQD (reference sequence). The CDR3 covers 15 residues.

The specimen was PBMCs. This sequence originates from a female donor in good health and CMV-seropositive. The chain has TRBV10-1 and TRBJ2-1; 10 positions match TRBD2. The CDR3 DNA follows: TGCGCCAGCAGTAGTCAGCGGGGGGGTGGGAGTGAGCAGTTCTTC. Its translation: CASSSQRGGGSEQFF.